This is a list of T cell receptor beta chains from one sample in a study of T cells in Graves' hyperthyroidism and ophthalmopathy. From the multiplex PCR reads, TCRdb called clonotypes with MiXCR, one entry per CDR3 protein. The table has 650,000 to 850,000 distinct CDR3 sequences, roughly a sixth seen once. Material: blood. These receptor sequences come from a woman aged 45-60 years with Graves' hyperthyroidism that later progressed to Graves' ophthalmopathy. The CDR3 runs from the conserved cysteine through the conserved F or W. The D gene is left open where the match is weak. Part of the rows lack a size; the others show once, few, many or a class for expanded clones.

TRBJ1-3 TRBV11-2 . . CASRHTSGLRNTIYF TGTGCCAGCAGGCACACCTCGGGCCTTAGGAACACCATATATTTT
TRBJ2-4 TRBV4-1 . . CASSQDSAGLAKNIQYF TGCGCCAGCAGCCAAGATTCGGCAGGGCTAGCCAAAAACATTCAGTACTTC
TRBJ1-1 TRBV12-3/TRBV12-4 . many CASSGWGGATEAFF TGTGCCAGCAGTGGCTGGGGGGGGGCCACTGAAGCTTTCTTT
TRBJ2-5 TRBV20-1 . few CSALAPGWRETQYF TGCAGTGCTCTAGCCCCAGGGTGGAGAGAGACCCAGTACTTC
TRBJ1-5 TRBV6-1 . . CASSEITGSNQPQHF TGTGCCAGCAGTGAAATTACAGGGTCCAATCAGCCCCAGCATTTT
TRBJ1-1 TRBV20-1 . few CSAMDGFDTEAFF TGCAGTGCTATGGATGGGTTTGACACTGAAGCTTTCTTT
TRBJ1-2 TRBV11-2 . many CASSLGVHYGYTF TGTGCCAGCAGCTTAGGGGTTCACTATGGCTACACCTTC
TRBJ2-1 TRBV24-1 . few CATSDRRGGLSYNEQFF TGTGCCACCAGTGACCGCAGGGGGGGGCTCAGCTACAATGAGCAGTTCTTC
TRBJ1-1 TRBV9 . many CASSAGTAWNTEAFF TGTGCCAGCAGCGCGGGGACGGCATGGAACACTGAAGCTTTCTTT
TRBJ2-7 TRBV27 . . CASSFVPSYEQYF TGTGCCAGCAGTTTTGTTCCCTCCTACGAGCAGTACTTC
TRBJ1-4 TRBV11-2 TRBD1 . CASSLDGVRTGPRNEKLFF TGTGCCAGCAGCTTAGATGGGGTGAGGACAGGTCCCCGAAATGAAAAACTGTTTTTT
TRBJ1-2 TRBV14 . many CASSKYRVLLSF TGTGCCAGCAGCAAGTACAGGGTGCTCCTCTCCTTC
TRBJ1-6 TRBV3-1 TRBD1 many CASSQVTTGESPLHF TGTGCCAGCAGCCAAGTGACGACAGGGGAATCACCCCTCCACTTT
TRBJ1-1 TRBV7-6 TRBD1 few CAGSLEDRGLTEAFF TGTGCCGGCAGCTTAGAGGACAGGGGGCTCACTGAAGCTTTCTTT
TRBJ2-5 TRBV12-3/TRBV12-4 . . CASTSGRRQTQYF TGTGCCAGCACCTCCGGTCGGAGGCAGACCCAGTACTTC
TRBJ1-6 TRBV11-2 . many CASSFATRGSPLHF TGTGCCAGCAGCTTCGCGACGAGAGGGTCACCCCTCCACTTT
TRBJ1-5 TRBV20-1 . many CSAQRRGLGNQPQHF TGCAGTGCTCAACGCAGGGGATTGGGCAATCAGCCCCAGCATTTT
TRBJ1-4 TRBV6-5 TRBD1 . CASSYARDRGRSEKLFF TGTGCCAGCAGTTACGCCCGGGACAGGGGGCGAAGTGAAAAACTGTTTTTT
TRBJ2-1 TRBV7-6 TRBD2 few CASSLGGLAGGNEQFF TGTGCCAGCAGCTTAGGAGGGCTAGCGGGGGGAAATGAGCAGTTCTTC
TRBJ1-1 TRBV20-1 . . CSAREGLMGEAFF TGCAGTGCTAGAGAGGGGTTGATGGGTGAAGCTTTCTTT
TRBJ1-1 TRBV5-1 TRBD1 . CASKLQGARTEAFF TGCGCCAGCAAATTACAGGGGGCTCGCACTGAAGCTTTCTTT
TRBJ1-2 TRBV3-1 . many CASSQAAAGIYGYTF TGTGCCAGCAGCCAAGCTGCGGCAGGGATCTATGGCTACACCTTC
TRBJ1-5 TRBV20-1 . . CSALRQAGQPQHF TGCAGTGCTCTGCGACAGGCGGGGCAGCCCCAGCATTTT
TRBJ2-3 TRBV15 . . CATRGGPGPATQYF TGTGCCACCAGAGGGGGTCCGGGCCCTGCTACGCAGTATTTT
TRBJ1-5 TRBV4-1 . few CASSQDGSGRFQPQHF TGCGCCAGCAGCCAAGATGGGTCCGGCAGGTTTCAGCCCCAGCATTTT
TRBJ1-6 TRBV20-1 . . CSGEGVTLDSPLHF TGCAGTGGAGAAGGGGTGACTTTGGATTCACCCCTCCACTTT
TRBJ2-1 TRBV7-9 . many CASSKARDEYNEQFF TGTGCCAGCAGCAAAGCCAGGGACGAATACAATGAGCAGTTCTTC
TRBJ1-6 TRBV12-5 . . CASDTGLAVTPLHF TGTGCTAGTGATACAGGTCTTGCTGTGACACCCCTCCACTTT
TRBJ2-1 TRBV19 . few CASSIVSSGYNEQFF TGTGCCAGTAGTATTGTCTCGTCAGGATACAATGAGCAGTTCTTC
TRBJ1-2 TRBV2 . . CASSETYGYTF TGTGCCAGCAGTGAAACCTATGGCTACACCTTC
TRBJ1-1 TRBV15 . . CATSRGGGFTEAFF TGTGCCACCAGCAGAGGAGGGGGGTTCACTGAAGCTTTCTTT
TRBJ2-3 TRBV6-6 TRBD2 few CASSYSASGESTDTQYF TGTGCCAGCAGTTACTCAGCTAGCGGGGAGAGCACAGATACGCAGTATTTT